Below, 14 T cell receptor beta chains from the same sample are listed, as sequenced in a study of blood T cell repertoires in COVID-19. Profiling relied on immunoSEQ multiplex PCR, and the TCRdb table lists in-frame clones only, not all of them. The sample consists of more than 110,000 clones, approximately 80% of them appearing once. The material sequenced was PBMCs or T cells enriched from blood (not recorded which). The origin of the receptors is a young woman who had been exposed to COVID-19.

CDR3 amino acids: CASSGTGSNQPQHF. The DNA for the CDR3 is TGTGCCAGCAGCGGGACAGGAAGCAATCAGCCCCAGCATTTT. The V gene is TRBV7-9, the J gene TRBJ1-5, with TRBD1 matching over 8 bases. The V gene end was trimmed by 5 bases and the J gene end by 1 base; junction bases not matched to a gene: 1. This CDR3 has 14 residues. Germline values: CDR1 SEHNR, CDR2 FQNEAQ (reference sequence).

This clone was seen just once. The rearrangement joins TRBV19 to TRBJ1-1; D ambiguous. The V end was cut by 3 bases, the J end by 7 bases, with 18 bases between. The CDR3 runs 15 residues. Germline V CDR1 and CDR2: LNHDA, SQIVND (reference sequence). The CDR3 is CASSILRGDMGEAFF. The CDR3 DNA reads TGTGCCAGTAGTATCCTCCGCGGGGATATGGGTGAAGCTTTCTTT.

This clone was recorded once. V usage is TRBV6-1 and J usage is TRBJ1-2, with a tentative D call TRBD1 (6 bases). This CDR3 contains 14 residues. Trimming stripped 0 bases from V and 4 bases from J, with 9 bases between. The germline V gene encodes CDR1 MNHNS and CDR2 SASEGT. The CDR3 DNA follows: TGTGCCAGCAGTGAAGCGGGGGCAGCCTATGGCTACACCTTC. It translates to CASSEAGAAYGYTF.

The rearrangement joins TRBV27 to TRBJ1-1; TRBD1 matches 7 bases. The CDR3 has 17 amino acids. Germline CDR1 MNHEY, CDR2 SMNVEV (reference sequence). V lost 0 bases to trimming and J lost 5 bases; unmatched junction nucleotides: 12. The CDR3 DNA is TGTGCCAGCAGTTTATCGCCCTTCAGGGGGTGGAATACTGAAGCTTTCTTT. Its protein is CASSLSPFRGWNTEAFF.

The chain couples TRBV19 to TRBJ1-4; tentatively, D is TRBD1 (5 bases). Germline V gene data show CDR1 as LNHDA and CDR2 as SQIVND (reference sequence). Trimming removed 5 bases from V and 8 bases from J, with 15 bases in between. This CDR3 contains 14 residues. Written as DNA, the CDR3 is TGTGCCAGTAGTCGATCGGGGGAGCCCGAAAAACTGTTTTTT. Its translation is CASSRSGEPEKLFF.

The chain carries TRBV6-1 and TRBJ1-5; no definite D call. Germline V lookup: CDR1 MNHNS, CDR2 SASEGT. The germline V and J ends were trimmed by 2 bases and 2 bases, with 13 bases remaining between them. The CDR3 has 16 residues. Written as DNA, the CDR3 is TGTGCCAGCAGTGAACTCGGAGCGCGGGGCAATCAGCCCCAGCATTTT. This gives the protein CASSELGARGNQPQHF.

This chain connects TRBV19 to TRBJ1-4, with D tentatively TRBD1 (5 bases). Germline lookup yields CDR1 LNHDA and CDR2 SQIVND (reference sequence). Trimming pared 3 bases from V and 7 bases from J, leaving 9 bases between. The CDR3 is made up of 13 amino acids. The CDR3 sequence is CASSIVTAEKLFF. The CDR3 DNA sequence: TGTGCCAGTAGTATCGTGACAGCTGAAAAACTGTTTTTT.

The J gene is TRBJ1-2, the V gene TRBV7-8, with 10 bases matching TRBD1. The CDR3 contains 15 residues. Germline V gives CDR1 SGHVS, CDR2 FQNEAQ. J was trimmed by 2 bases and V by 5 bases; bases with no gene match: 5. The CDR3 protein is CASSALDRGNYGYTF. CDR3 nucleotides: TGTGCCAGCAGCGCCTTGGACAGGGGGAACTATGGCTACACCTTC.

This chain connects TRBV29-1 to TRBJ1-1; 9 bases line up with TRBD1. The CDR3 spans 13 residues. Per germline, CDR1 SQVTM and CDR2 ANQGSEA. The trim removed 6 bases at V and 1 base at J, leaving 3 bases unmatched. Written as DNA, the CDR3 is TGCAGCGTGGACAGGGGCGGGAACACTGAAGCTTTCTTT. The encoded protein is CSVDRGGNTEAFF.

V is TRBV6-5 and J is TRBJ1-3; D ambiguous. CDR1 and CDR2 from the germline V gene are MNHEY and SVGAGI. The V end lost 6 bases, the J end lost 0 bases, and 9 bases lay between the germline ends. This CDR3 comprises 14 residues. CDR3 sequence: CASRRAFSGNTIYF. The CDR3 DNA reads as TGTGCCAGCAGACGAGCCTTCTCTGGAAACACCATATATTTT.

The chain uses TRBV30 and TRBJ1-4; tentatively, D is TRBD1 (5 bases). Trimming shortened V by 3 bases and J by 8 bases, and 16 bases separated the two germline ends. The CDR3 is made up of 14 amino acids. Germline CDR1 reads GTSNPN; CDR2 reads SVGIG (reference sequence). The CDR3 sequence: CAWSAGLKGEKLFF. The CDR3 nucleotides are TGTGCCTGGAGCGCGGGGCTTAAAGGGGAAAAACTGTTTTTT.

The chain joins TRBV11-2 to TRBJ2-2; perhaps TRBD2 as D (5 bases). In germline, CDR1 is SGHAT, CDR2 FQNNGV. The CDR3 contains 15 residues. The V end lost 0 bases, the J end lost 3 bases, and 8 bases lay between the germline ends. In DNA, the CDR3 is TGTGCCAGCAGCTTAGATCAGCGGTACACCGGGGAGCTGTTTTTT. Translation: CASSLDQRYTGELFF. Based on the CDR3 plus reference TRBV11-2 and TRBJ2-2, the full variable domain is EAGVAQSPRYKIIEKRQSVAFWCNPISGHATLYWYQQILGQGPKLLIQFQNNGVVDDSQLPKDRFSAERLKGVDSTLKIQPAKLEDSAVYLCASSLDQRYTGELFFGEGSRLTVL.

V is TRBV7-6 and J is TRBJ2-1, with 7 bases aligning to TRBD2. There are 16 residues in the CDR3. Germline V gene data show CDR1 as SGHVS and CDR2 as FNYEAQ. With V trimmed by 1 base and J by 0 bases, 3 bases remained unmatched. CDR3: CASSLEGGNSYNEQFF. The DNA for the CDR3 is TGTGCCAGCAGCTTAGAGGGAGGGAACTCCTACAATGAGCAGTTCTTC.

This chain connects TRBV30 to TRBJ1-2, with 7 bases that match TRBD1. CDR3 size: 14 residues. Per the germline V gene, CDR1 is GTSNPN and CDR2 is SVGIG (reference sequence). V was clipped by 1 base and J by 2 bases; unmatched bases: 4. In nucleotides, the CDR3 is TGTGCCTGGAGTGCGACAGGGCACAACTATGGCTACACCTTC. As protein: CAWSATGHNYGYTF.